This T cell receptor (beta chain) was observed in a study of T cells in Graves' hyperthyroidism and ophthalmopathy. Study-wide findings and caveats: From stable hyperthyroidism, ophthalmopathy was separated by a 13 V-J model.

The V and J ends lost 0 bases and 8 bases respectively, with 16 bases between them. The CDR3 has 15 amino acids. The V gene's germline CDR1 is LNHNV and CDR2 YYDKDF (reference sequence). This clonotype came up many times. Its antigen is undetermined. Initially, at the first diagnosis of hyperthyroidism and before any ophthalmopathy symptoms, blood was sampled. Amplification yielded TCR beta CDR3 regions, with RNA transcripts as the source. Carried out on the TCR CDR3, a first-round RT-PCR used the HTBI primer set. TCRdb re-derived calls from the multiplex PCR reads in MiXCR, one entry per CDR3 protein. The profile shows under 300,000 distinct CDR3 sequences, about 14% of them singletons.

This clonotype was obtained from a woman aged 25 to 39 with Graves' hyperthyroidism that later progressed to Graves' ophthalmopathy. Source material: blood. The chain joins TRBV15 to TRBJ1-2; D ambiguous. The CDR3 coding sequence is TGTGCCACCAGCAGAGATCTACTGGCCGTTCGCGGCTACACCTTC. Its protein product is CATSRDLLAVRGYTF.